This entry describes one T cell receptor beta chain. The sample belongs to a study of blood T cell repertoires in COVID-19. Study background: Sites in the United States, Italy and Spain provided acute and convalescent COVID-19 samples. PBMCs, B-cell-depleted T cells, or T cells provided the cDNA or gDNA that made up the material.

Germline CDR1 SGHAT, CDR2 FQNNGV. The length of the CDR3 is 15 residues. V shed 4 bases and J 9 bases; nucleotides not matched to a gene: 12. Participant-reported clinical history was the basis for cohort assignment. All recovered Cohort 3 donors got two negative PCRs, got clearance, or saw symptom resolution. TCRdb keeps only in-frame clones here, not all; method: immunoSEQ multiplex PCR. This sample has 250,000 to 350,000 clones; approximately 90% occur once, and the top ten carry 1.1%. The rearrangement joins TRBV11-2 to TRBJ2-5; TRBD1 matches 9 bases. What was sequenced was PBMCs or T cells enriched from blood (not recorded which). This TCR came from a woman aged 25 to 39 who had recovered from COVID-19. The CDR3 here is CASSSAGQGPGPQYF. As DNA, the CDR3 is TGTGCCAGCAGCTCAGCGGGACAGGGTCCAGGGCCCCAGTACTTC.